This TCR beta chain was sequenced in a study of blood T cell repertoires in COVID-19. Study in general: Whether acute or convalescent, the COVID-19 samples came from the United States, Italy and Spain.

Clones were read by immunoSEQ multiplex PCR, and TCRdb kept only the in-frame ones, dropping some. The sample lists approximately 260,000 clones, 75% to 90% occurring once. This CDR3 region has 15 residues. V trimming: 8 bases; J trimming: 3 bases; junction bases outside the gene matches: 8. Germline assignment: CDR1 MNHEY and CDR2 SVGAGI. This clone was recorded once. Sequenced material: peripheral blood. V gene TRBV6-5 combines with J gene TRBJ1-3; 9 nucleotides line up with TRBD1. The receptor comes from a man between 60 and 75 years old who had recovered from COVID-19. This CDR3 reads CASGLTGGSGNTIYF. The DNA of the CDR3 is TGTGCCAGCGGGCTTACAGGGGGCAGTGGAAACACCATATATTTT.